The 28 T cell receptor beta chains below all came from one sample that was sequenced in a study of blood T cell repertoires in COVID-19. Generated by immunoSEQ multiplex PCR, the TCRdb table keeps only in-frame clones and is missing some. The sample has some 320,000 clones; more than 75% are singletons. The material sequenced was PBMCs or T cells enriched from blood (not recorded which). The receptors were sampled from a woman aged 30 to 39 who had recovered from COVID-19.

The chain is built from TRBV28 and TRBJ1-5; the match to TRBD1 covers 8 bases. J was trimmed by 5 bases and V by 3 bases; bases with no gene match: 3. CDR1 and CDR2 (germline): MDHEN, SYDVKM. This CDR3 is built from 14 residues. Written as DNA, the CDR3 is TGTGCCAGCAGTTTCGGACAGGGACATCAGCCCCAGCATTTT. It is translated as CASSFGQGHQPQHF. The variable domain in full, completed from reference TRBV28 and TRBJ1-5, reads DVKVTQSSRYLVKRTGEKVFLECVQDMDHENMFWYRQDPGLGLRLIYFSYDVKMKEKGDIPEGYSVSREKKERFSLILESASTNQTSMYLCASSFGQGHQPQHFGDGTRLSIL.

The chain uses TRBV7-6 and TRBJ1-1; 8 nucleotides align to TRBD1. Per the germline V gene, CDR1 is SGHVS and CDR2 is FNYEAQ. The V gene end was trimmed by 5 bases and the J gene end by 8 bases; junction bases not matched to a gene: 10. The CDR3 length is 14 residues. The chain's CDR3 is CASSTLQGAGEAFF. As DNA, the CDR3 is TGTGCCAGCAGCACCCTGCAGGGGGCTGGGGAAGCTTTCTTT.

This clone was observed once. The CDR3 loop is CSGQGTGAWDTEAFF. The CDR3 DNA sequence: TGCAGCGGCCAAGGGACAGGGGCTTGGGACACTGAAGCTTTCTTT. The gene calls are TRBV29-1 and TRBJ1-1; TRBD1 matches 10 bases. CDR3 length: 15 residues. CDR1 and CDR2 (germline): SQVTM, ANQGSEA. The trim removed 7 bases at V and 3 bases at J, leaving 11 bases unmatched.

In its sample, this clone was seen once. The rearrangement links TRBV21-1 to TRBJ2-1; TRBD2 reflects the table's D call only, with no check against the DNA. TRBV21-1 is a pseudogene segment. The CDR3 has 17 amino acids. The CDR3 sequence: CASSKAEELAVFNEQFF. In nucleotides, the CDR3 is TGTGCCAGCAGCAAAGCGGAAGAACTAGCCGTTTTCAATGAGCAGTTCTTC.

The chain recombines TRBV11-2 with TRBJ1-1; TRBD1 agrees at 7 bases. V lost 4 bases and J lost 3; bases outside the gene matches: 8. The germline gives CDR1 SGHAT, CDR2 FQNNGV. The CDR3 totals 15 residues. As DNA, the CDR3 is TGTGCCAGCAGCTCCCCGGACAGGACCGACACTGAAGCTTTCTTT. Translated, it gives CASSSPDRTDTEAFF.

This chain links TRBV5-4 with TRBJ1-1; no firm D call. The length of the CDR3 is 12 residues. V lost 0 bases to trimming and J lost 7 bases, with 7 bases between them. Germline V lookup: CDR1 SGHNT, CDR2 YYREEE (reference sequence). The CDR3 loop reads CASSLETYEAFF. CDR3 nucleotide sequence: TGTGCCAGCAGCTTGGAAACATATGAAGCTTTCTTT.

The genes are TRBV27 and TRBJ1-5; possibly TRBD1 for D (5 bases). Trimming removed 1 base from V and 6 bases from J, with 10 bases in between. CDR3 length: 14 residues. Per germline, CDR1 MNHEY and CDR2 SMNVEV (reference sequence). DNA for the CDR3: TGTGCCAGCAGTTTATACAGGTTAAGTCAGCCCCAGCATTTT. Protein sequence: CASSLYRLSQPQHF.

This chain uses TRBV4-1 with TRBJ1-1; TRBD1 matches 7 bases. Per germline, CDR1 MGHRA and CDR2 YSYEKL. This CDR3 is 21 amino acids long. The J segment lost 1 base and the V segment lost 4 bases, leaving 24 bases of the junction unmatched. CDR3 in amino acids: CASSPLRLRTGTDFKNTEAFF. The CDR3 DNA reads TGCGCCAGCAGCCCCCTTCGTTTAAGAACCGGGACAGATTTCAAGAACACTGAAGCTTTCTTT.

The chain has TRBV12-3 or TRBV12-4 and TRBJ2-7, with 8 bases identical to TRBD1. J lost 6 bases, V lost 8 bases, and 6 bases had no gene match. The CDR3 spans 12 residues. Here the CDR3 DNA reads TGTGCCAGCGGAGGACAGGGTGGCGAGCAGTACTTC. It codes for CASGGQGGEQYF.

The CDR3 DNA follows: TGTGCCAGCAGCCAAGATCGCCAGGGCTTTGGCTACACCTTC. It encodes CASSQDRQGFGYTF. The V call is TRBV4-2, the J call TRBJ1-2; possibly TRBD1 for D (5 bases). Germline CDR1 LGHNA, CDR2 YNFKEQ. V was shortened by 0 bases and J by 7 bases, with 12 bases between the two germline ends. The CDR3 is 14 residues long.

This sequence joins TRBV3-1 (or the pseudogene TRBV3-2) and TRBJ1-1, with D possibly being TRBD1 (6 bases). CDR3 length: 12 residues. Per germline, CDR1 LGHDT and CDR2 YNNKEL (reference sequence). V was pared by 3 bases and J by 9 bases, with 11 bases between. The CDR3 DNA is TGTGCCAGCAGCCAGGGACAAAGGAAAGCTTTCTTT. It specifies CASSQGQRKAFF.

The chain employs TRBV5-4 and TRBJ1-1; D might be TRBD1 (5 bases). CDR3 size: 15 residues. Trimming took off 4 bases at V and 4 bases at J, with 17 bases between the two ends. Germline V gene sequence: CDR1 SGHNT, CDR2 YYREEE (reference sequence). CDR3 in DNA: TGTGCCAGCAGCCGCCACGACAGCCTGGGCACTGAAGCTTTCTTT. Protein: CASSRHDSLGTEAFF.

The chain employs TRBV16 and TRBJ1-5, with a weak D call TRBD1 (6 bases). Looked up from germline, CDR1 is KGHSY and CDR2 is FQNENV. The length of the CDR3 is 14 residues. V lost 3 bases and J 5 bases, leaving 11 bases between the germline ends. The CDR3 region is CASSQLQGDQPQHF. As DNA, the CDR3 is TGTGCCAGCAGCCAGTTACAGGGAGATCAGCCCCAGCATTTT.

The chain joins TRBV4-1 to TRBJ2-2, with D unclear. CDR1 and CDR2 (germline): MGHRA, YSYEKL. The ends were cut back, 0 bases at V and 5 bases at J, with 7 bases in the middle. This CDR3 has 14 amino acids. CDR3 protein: CASSQDRETGELFF. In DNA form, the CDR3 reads TGCGCCAGCAGCCAAGATAGAGAAACCGGGGAGCTGTTTTTT.

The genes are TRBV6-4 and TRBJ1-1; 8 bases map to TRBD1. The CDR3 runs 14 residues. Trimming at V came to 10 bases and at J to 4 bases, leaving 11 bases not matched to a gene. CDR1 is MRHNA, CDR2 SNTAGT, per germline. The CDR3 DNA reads TGTGCCACCGAGCCCGGGCAGGGGGCCACTGAAGCTTTCTTT. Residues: CATEPGQGATEAFF.

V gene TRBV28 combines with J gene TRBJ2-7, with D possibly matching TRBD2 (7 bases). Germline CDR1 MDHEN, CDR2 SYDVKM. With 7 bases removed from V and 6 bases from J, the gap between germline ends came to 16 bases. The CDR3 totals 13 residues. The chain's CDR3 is CASKAGAVPEQYF. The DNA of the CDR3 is TGTGCCAGCAAGGCGGGGGCGGTACCCGAGCAGTACTTC.

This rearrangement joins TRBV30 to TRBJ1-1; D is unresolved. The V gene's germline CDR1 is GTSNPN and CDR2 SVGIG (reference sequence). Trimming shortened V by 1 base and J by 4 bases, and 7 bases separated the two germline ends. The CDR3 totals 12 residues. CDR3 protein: CAWSALRTEAFF. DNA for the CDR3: TGTGCCTGGAGTGCCCTTCGCACTGAAGCTTTCTTT.

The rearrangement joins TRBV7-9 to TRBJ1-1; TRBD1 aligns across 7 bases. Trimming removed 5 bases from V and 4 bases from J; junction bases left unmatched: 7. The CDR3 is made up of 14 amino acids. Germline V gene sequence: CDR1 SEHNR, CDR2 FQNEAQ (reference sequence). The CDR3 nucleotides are TGTGCCAGCAGCGGCCAACAGGGGTTCACTGAAGCTTTCTTT. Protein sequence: CASSGQQGFTEAFF.

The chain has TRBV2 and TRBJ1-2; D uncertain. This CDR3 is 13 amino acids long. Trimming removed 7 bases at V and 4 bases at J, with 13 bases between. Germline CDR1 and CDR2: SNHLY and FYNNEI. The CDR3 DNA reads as TGTGCCAGCAACCGGAATGGGCTCTATGGCTACACCTTC. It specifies CASNRNGLYGYTF.

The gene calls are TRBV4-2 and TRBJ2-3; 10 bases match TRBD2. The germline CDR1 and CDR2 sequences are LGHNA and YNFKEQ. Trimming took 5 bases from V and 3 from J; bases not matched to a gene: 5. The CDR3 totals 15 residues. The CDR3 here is CASSATSGLTDTQYF. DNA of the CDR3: TGTGCCAGCAGCGCGACTAGCGGGCTGACAGATACGCAGTATTTT.

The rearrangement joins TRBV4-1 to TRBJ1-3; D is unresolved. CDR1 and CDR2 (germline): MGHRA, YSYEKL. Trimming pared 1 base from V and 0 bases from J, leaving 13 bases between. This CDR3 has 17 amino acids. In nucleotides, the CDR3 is TGCGCCAGCAGCCAAGCTGGAGGCCGTCCCTCTGGAAACACCATATATTTT. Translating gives CASSQAGGRPSGNTIYF.

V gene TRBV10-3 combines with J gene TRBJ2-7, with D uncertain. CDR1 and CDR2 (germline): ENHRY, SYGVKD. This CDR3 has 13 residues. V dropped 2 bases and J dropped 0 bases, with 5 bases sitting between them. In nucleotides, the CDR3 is TGTGCCATCAGTGAGCAGGACTCCTACGAGCAGTACTTC. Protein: CAISEQDSYEQYF.

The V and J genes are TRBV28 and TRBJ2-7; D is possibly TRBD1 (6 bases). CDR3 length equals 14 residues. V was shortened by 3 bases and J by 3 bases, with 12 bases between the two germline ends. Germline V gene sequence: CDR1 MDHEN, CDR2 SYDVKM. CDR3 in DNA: TGTGCCAGCAGTTTCGGAAGGGGGTTCTACGAGCAGTACTTC. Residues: CASSFGRGFYEQYF. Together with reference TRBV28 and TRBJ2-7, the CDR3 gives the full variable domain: DVKVTQSSRYLVKRTGEKVFLECVQDMDHENMFWYRQDPGLGLRLIYFSYDVKMKEKGDIPEGYSVSREKKERFSLILESASTNQTSMYLCASSFGRGFYEQYFGPGTRLTVT.

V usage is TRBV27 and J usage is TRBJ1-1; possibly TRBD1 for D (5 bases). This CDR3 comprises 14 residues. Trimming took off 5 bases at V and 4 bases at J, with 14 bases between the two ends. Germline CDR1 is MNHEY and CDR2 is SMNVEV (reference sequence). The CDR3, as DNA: TGTGCCAGCAGTCTGGATCGGGGGTTCACTGAAGCTTTCTTT. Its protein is CASSLDRGFTEAFF.

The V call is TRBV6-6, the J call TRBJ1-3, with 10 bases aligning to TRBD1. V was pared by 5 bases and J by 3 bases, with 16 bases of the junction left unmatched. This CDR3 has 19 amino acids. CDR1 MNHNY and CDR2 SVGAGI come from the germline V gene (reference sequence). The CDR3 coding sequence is TGTGCCAGCAGTCTACTAGCAGGGGGGACAGGGGACCATGGAAACACCATATATTTT. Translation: CASSLLAGGTGDHGNTIYF.

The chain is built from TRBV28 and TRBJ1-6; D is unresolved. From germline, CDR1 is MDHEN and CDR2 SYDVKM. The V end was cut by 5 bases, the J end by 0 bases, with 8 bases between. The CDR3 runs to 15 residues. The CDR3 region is CASSRWSSYNSPLHF. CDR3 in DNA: TGTGCCAGCAGTCGGTGGAGCTCCTATAATTCACCCCTCCACTTT.

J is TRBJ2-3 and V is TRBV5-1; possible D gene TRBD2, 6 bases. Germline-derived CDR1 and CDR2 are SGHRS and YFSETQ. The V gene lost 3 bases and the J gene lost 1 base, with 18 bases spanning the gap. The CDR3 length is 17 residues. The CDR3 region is CASSSEPSAAGTDTQYF. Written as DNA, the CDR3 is TGCGCCAGCAGCTCAGAGCCTAGCGCGGCCGGCACAGATACGCAGTATTTT.

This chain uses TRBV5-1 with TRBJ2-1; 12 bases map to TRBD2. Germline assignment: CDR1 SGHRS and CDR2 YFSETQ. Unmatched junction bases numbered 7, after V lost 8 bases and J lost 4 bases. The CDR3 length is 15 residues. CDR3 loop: CASTLGLAGYNEQFF. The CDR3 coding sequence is TGCGCCAGTACCCTCGGACTAGCGGGGTACAATGAGCAGTTCTTC.